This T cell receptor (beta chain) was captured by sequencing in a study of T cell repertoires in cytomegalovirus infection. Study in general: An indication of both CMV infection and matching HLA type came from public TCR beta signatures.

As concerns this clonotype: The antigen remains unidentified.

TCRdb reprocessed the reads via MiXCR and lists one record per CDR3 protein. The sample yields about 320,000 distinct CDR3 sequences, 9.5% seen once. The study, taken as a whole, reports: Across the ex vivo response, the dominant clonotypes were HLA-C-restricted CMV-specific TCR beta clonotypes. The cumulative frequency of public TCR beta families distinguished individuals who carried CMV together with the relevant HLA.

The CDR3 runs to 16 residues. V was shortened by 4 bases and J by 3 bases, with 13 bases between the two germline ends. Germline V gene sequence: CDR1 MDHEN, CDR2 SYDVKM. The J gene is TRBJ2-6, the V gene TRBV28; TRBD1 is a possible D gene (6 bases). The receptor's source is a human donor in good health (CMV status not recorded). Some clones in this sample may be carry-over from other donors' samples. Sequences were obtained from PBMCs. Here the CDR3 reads CASSSPGAYGANVLTF. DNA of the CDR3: TGTGCCAGCAGTTCTCCAGGGGCGTATGGGGCCAACGTCCTGACTTTC.